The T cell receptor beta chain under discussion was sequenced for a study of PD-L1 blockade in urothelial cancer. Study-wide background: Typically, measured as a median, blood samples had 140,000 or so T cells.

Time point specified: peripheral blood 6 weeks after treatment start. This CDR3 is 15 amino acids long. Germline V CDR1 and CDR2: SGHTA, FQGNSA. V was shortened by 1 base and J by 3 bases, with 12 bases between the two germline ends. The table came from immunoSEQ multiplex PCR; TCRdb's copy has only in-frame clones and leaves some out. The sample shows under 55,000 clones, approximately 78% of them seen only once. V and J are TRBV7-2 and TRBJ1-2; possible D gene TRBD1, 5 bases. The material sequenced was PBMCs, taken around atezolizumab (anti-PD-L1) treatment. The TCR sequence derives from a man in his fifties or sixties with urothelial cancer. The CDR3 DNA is TGTGCCAGCAGCTTAGTCCAGGGTAGTGACTATGGCTACACCTTC. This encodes CASSLVQGSDYGYTF.